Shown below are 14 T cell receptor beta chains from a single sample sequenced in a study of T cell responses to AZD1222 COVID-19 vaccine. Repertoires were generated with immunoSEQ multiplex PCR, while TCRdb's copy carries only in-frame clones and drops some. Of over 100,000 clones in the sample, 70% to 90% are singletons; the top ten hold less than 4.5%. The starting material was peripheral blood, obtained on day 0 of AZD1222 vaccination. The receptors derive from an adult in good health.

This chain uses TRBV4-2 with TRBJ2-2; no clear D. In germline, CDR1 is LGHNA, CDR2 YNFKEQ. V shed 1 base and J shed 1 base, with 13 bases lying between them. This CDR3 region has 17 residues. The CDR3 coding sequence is TGTGCCAGCAGCCAAGCAAGAGGAACCGGGAACACCGGGGAGCTGTTTTTT. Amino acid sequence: CASSQARGTGNTGELFF.

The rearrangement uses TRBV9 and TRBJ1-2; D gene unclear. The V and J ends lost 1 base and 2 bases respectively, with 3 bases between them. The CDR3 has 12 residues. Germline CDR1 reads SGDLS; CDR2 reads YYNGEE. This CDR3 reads CASSVQNYGYTF. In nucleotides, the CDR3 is TGTGCCAGCAGCGTACAAAACTATGGCTACACCTTC.

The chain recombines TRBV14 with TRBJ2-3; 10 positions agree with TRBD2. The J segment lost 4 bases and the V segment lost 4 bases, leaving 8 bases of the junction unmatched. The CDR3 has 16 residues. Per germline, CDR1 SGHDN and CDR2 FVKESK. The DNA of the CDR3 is TGTGCCAGCAGCCGAGAAGCGGGGGGGCGGGCAGATACGCAGTATTTT. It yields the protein CASSREAGGRADTQYF.

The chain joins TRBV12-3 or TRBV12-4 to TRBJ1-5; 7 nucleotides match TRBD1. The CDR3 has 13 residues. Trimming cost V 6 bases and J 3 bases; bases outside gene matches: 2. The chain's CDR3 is CASRQGYNQPQHF. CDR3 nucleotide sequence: TGTGCCAGCAGACAGGGGTACAATCAGCCCCAGCATTTT.

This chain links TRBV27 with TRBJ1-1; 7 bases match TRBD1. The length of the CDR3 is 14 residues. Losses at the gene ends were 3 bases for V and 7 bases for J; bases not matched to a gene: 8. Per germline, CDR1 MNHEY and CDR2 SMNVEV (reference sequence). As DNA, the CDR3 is TGTGCCAGCAGTTTCCGGGGAGGGGGCTTTGAAGCTTTCTTT. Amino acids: CASSFRGGGFEAFF.

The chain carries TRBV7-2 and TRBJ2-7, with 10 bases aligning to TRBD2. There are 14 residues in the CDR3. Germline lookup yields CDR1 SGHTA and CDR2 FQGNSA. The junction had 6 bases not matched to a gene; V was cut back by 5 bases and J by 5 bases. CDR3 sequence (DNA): TGTGCCAGCAGCCTAGTAGCGGGGGGCGACGAGCAGTACTTC. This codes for CASSLVAGGDEQYF.

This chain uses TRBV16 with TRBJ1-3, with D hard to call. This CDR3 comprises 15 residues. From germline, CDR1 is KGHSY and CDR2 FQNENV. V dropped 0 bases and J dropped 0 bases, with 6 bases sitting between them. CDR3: CASSQSTVSGNTIYF. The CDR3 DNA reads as TGTGCCAGCAGCCAATCGACTGTCTCTGGAAACACCATATATTTT.

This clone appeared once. CDR3 DNA sequence: TGTGCCAGTAGCGAGCTGGCTAGCAATCAGCCCCAGCATTTT. It translates to CASSELASNQPQHF. J is TRBJ1-5 and V is TRBV19; D not certain. Germline CDR1 reads LNHDA; CDR2 reads SQIVND (reference sequence). CDR3 length: 14 residues. Trimming cost V 6 bases and J 0 bases, with 9 bases left between them.

CDR3 nucleotide sequence: TGTGCCAGCAGCTTGGTAGGCACTGAAGCTTTCTTT. The encoded protein is CASSLVGTEAFF. This chain connects TRBV5-6 to TRBJ1-1, with unresolved D. The CDR3 sequence is 12 residues long. The germline V gene encodes CDR1 SGHDT and CDR2 YYEEEE. V lost 0 bases and J 4 bases, leaving 4 bases between the germline ends.

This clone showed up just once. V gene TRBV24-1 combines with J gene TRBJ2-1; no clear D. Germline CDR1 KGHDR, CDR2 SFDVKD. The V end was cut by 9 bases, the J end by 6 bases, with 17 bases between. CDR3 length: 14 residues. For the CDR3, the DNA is TGTGCCACCGAGGAGTCGGACGGGCGCAATGAGCAGTTCTTC. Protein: CATEESDGRNEQFF.

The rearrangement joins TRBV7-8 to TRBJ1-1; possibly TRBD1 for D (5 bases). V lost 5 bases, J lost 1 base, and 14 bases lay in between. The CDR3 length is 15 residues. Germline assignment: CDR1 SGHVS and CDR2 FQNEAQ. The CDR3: CASSPWGQGNTEAFF. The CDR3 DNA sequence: TGTGCCAGCAGCCCATGGGGTCAGGGGAACACTGAAGCTTTCTTT.

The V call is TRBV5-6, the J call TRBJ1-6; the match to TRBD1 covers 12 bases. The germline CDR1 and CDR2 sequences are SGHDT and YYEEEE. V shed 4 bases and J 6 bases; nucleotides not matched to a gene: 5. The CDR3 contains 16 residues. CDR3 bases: TGTGCCAGCAGCCCGGGACAGGGGGCTCTTAATTCACCCCTCCACTTT. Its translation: CASSPGQGALNSPLHF.

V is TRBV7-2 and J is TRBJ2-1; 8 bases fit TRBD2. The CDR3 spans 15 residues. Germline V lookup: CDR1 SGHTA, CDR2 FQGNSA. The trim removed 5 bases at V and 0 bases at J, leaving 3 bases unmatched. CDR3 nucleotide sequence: TGTGCCAGCAGCGAGCGGGGGAGCTCCTACAATGAGCAGTTCTTC. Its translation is CASSERGSSYNEQFF.

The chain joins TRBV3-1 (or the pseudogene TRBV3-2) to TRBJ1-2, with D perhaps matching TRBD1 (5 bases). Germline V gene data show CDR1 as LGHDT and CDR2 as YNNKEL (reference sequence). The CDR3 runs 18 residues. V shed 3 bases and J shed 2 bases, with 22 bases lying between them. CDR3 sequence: CASSHVLWGPSLNYGYTF. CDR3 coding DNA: TGTGCCAGCAGCCACGTACTATGGGGACCGAGCTTAAACTATGGCTACACCTTC.